Sequencing of this TCR beta chain was carried out in a study of T cells in narcolepsy (dated 2018 in TCRdb). Study-wide context: Patients with narcolepsy type 1 or type 2 (NT1, NT2) and healthy control donors were enrolled in the study. The study used TCR Vbeta sequencing to track clonotypes in blood and CSF while looking for autoreactive T cells in narcolepsy patients that target self-antigens of hypocretin neurons (hypocretin, TRIB2).

Receptors were amplified or captured by the immunoSEQ multiplex PCR assay. The clones in this table, taken by TCRdb from immuneACCESS, are in-frame only. Not every clone is retained; where verified, under half of the shortfall comes from an unresolved V gene, and the cause of the rest is unknown. This sample gives under 35,000 clones in total; roughly 77% of them show up just once. The top ten constitute 1.1% of the sample. For TCR Vbeta sequencing, memory CD4+ T cells were sorted ex vivo from the peripheral blood of both healthy controls and narcolepsy patients. The CDR3 runs 16 amino acids, cysteine and phenylalanine included. Only the CDR3 DNA stays, 48 bases, in frame from base 1. Trimming takes 4 bases off V and 4 bases off J; junction bases not matched to a gene: 6. Via the germline V gene, CDR1 is SGHTA and CDR2 FQGNSA. Beyond this particular receptor, the publication reports: HCRT-specific and TRIB2-specific autoreactive clonotypes were highlighted in plots that compared CD4+ T cell clonotypes in CSF versus blood from the same patient. Some blood memory CD4+ repertoires from patients and controls contained no sequences matching autoreactive T cell clones. According to the report, autoreactive clonotypes were detected serially in the blood of the same patients and of different patients, but not in healthy controls. Numbers of sequenced blood memory CD4+ clonotypes were comparable, averaging approximately 40,000 in patients and approximately 34,000 in controls.

On this clone itself: It lacks a known antigen. Base qualities were left out, and no much larger clone turns up one base away.

The clonotype comes from a human donor with narcolepsy. Source material: CD45RA- memory CD4+ T cells from PBMCs. According to the study, the label for this sample's cell subset or site signals: memory T cells sorted ex vivo from peripheral blood. The chain is made from TRBV7-2 and TRBJ2-3, and TRBD2 aligns with 12 junction nucleotides. The CDR3 is CASSYRLAGAADTQYF. The DNA sequence is given as TGTGCCAGCAGCTACCGACTAGCGGGAGCTGCAGATACGCAGTATTTT.